These 19 T cell receptor beta chains share one sample of origin, sequenced in a study of regulatory T cells in long-lasting Graves disease. Time point of the sample: persistent/refractory GD, antithyroid drugs over 5 years with positive TRAb. Extracted RNA from PBMCs served as the source of the TCR library. The TCR beta library used iRepertoire HTBI primers with Arm-PCR amplification of CDR3. TCRdb re-called the multiplex PCR reads with MiXCR, one entry per CDR3 protein. The sample consists of about 430,000 distinct CDR3 sequences, around 20% of them appearing once. Specimen: peripheral blood mononuclear cells (PBMCs), collected when the disease was refractory, from a patient treated with antithyroid drugs. The receptors derive from a female donor with Graves disease.

This clonotype was recorded many times. The chain employs TRBV4-1 and TRBJ2-5; unclear D gene. The germline V gene has CDR1 MGHRA and CDR2 YSYEKL. The CDR3 has 15 residues. V was shortened by 2 bases and J by 2 bases, with 12 bases between the two germline ends. The CDR3 nucleotides read TGCGCCAGCAGCCAATTAGCCAGCGCGCAAGAGACCCAGTACTTC. This translates into CASSQLASAQETQYF.

This clonotype was counted only a few times. The J gene is TRBJ1-5, the V gene TRBV10-3, with 11 bases that match TRBD1. Germline values: CDR1 ENHRY, CDR2 SYGVKD. The CDR3 consists of 13 residues. The ends lost 4 bases at V and 7 bases at J; junction bases unmatched: 0. The CDR3 protein is CAISGDRGQPQHF. The CDR3 coding sequence is TGTGCCATCAGTGGGGACAGGGGGCAGCCCCAGCATTTT.

The chain employs TRBV24-1 and TRBJ2-2; D is undetermined. V lost 3 bases to trimming and J lost 6 bases, with 19 bases between them. The germline V gene has CDR1 KGHDR and CDR2 SFDVKD. The CDR3 has 17 residues. The CDR3: CATSDRKGFRHPGELFF. CDR3 bases: TGTGCCACCAGTGATCGGAAGGGTTTTAGGCATCCCGGGGAGCTGTTTTTT.

This clonotype was seen many times. The chain recombines TRBV25-1 with TRBJ2-5; the D is unclear. The CDR3 consists of 15 residues. Germline values: CDR1 MGHDK, CDR2 SYGVNS. The V end was cut by 0 bases, the J end by 1 base, with 9 bases between. The CDR3 reads CASSEYLNSQETQYF. For the CDR3, the DNA is TGTGCCAGCAGTGAATATCTTAACTCCCAAGAGACCCAGTACTTC.

This clonotype was observed many times. The chain uses TRBV12-3 or TRBV12-4 and TRBJ1-2; D gene unclear. The CDR3 is 13 amino acids. Trimming stripped 2 bases from V and 7 bases from J, with 11 bases between. CDR3 DNA: TGTGCCAGCAGTTTACAAGAGACTACTGGCTACACCTTC. Protein sequence: CASSLQETTGYTF.

At least ten counts were recorded for this clonotype. J is TRBJ2-7 and V is TRBV6-1, with TRBD1 matching over 7 bases. The V segment lost 7 bases and the J segment 5 bases; nucleotides outside the gene matches: 14. Germline V CDR1 and CDR2: MNHNS, SASEGT. The CDR3 covers 15 residues. For the CDR3, the DNA is TGTGCCAGCACCTACCAGATGACAGGGTTCGACGAGCAGTACTTC. This encodes CASTYQMTGFDEQYF.

This clonotype was seen ten or more times. V and J are TRBV18 and TRBJ2-5; 9 bases map to TRBD2. The CDR3 consists of 16 residues. Per germline, CDR1 KGHSH and CDR2 LQKENI. Trimming removed 2 bases from V and 2 bases from J; junction bases left unmatched: 6. CDR3 sequence: CASSPKPSGMQETQYF. The DNA for the CDR3 is TGTGCCAGCTCACCAAAGCCTAGCGGGATGCAAGAGACCCAGTACTTC.

V usage is TRBV6-2 or TRBV6-3 and J usage is TRBJ2-1; 7 positions agree with TRBD2. The V gene's germline CDR1 is MNHEY and CDR2 SVGEGT. Germline trimming cut 5 bases from V and 2 bases from J; bases unmatched to any gene: 3. The CDR3 is made up of 14 amino acids. The CDR3 loop is CASSGAGAYNEQFF. DNA of the CDR3: TGTGCCAGCAGTGGCGCGGGGGCCTACAATGAGCAGTTCTTC.

The V and J genes are TRBV28 and TRBJ1-1, with a possible D match to TRBD1 (5 bases). The CDR3 has 14 residues. The germline CDR1 and CDR2 sequences are MDHEN and SYDVKM. Trimming left V 6 bases short and J 5 bases short, with 16 bases between. The CDR3 here is CASRPEGRETEAFF. DNA for the CDR3: TGTGCCAGCAGACCGGAGGGGAGGGAGACTGAAGCTTTCTTT. Full variable domain (remainder filled in from reference TRBV28 and TRBJ1-1): DVKVTQSSRYLVKRTGEKVFLECVQDMDHENMFWYRQDPGLGLRLIYFSYDVKMKEKGDIPEGYSVSREKKERFSLILESASTNQTSMYLCASRPEGRETEAFFGQGTRLTVV.

This clonotype showed up many times. The gene calls are TRBV3-1 and TRBJ2-4; D unresolved. Trimming took 1 base from V and 2 from J, leaving 6 bases between them. CDR1 LGHDT and CDR2 YNNKEL come from the germline V gene (reference sequence). The CDR3 totals 14 residues. In nucleotides, the CDR3 is TGTGCCAGCAGCCAAGGTTATACCAAAAACATTCAGTACTTC. Amino acids: CASSQGYTKNIQYF.

This clonotype has at least ten counts. This chain joins TRBV28 and TRBJ1-5; D gene unclear. Germline loops: CDR1 MDHEN, CDR2 SYDVKM. The CDR3 has 12 residues. Trimming stripped 7 bases from V and 4 bases from J, with 8 bases between. The CDR3 DNA reads as TGTGCCAGCAACCAGGATAATCAGCCCCAGCATTTT. Translating gives CASNQDNQPQHF.

This clonotype was counted a few times. The gene calls are TRBV9 and TRBJ1-1; no clear D gene. The CDR3 loop spans 13 amino acids. The germline V gene encodes CDR1 SGDLS and CDR2 YYNGEE. Trimming removed 0 bases at V and 8 bases at J, with 11 bases between. The DNA of the CDR3 is TGTGCCAGCAGCGTAGCTACGGGTCCCGAAGCTTTCTTT. This sequence encodes CASSVATGPEAFF.

The chain has TRBV28 and TRBJ2-4, with D possibly TRBD1 on 6 matching bases. Germline CDR1 is MDHEN and CDR2 is SYDVKM. The CDR3 totals 14 residues. V was pared by 7 bases and J by 7 bases, with 17 bases between. The CDR3 region has the DNA TGTGCCAGCAAATCATACAGGGCCCTTAACATTCAGTACTTC. It yields the protein CASKSYRALNIQYF.

This clonotype was seen at least ten times. The chain couples TRBV15 to TRBJ1-5; 10 bases are shared with TRBD1. With V trimmed by 5 bases and J by 4 bases, 11 bases remained unmatched. Germline V gives CDR1 LNHNV, CDR2 YYDKDF (reference sequence). The CDR3 covers 17 residues. The DNA of the CDR3 is TGTGCCACCAGCCGACTAGACAGGGGGCGAGTAAATCAGCCCCAGCATTTT. Protein product: CATSRLDRGRVNQPQHF. The full variable domain, its missing parts supplied by reference TRBV15 and TRBJ1-5, is DAMVIQNPRYQVTQFGKPVTLSCSQTLNHNVMYWYQQKSSQAPKLLFHYYDKDFNNEADTPDNFQSRRPNTSFCFLDIRSPGLGDTAMYLCATSRLDRGRVNQPQHFGDGTRLSIL.

Concerning this clonotype: Likely a read error: the CDR3 ends without its conserved phenylalanine or tryptophan. The chain couples TRBV3-1 to TRBJ1-1; D may be TRBD1 (6 bases). CDR1 is LGHDT, CDR2 YNNKEL, per germline (reference sequence). V shed 4 bases and J shed 8 bases, with 20 bases lying between them. The CDR3 length is 15 residues. The CDR3 here is CASSRRPGQGTEAFS. CDR3 in DNA: TGTGCCAGCAGCCGCAGACCGGGACAAGGGACCGAAGCTTTCTCT.

The table lists this clonotype with many counts. V is TRBV15 and J is TRBJ2-7; the D is unclear. The CDR3 has 15 residues. Looked up from germline, CDR1 is LNHNV and CDR2 is YYDKDF (reference sequence). Trimming cost V 0 bases and J 0 bases, with 9 bases left between them. The CDR3 bases are TGTGCCACCAGCAGAGATGGATTTAGCTCCTACGAGCAGTACTTC. Amino acids: CATSRDGFSSYEQYF. Variable domain in full (rest from reference TRBV15 and TRBJ2-7): DAMVIQNPRYQVTQFGKPVTLSCSQTLNHNVMYWYQQKSSQAPKLLFHYYDKDFNNEADTPDNFQSRRPNTSFCFLDIRSPGLGDTAMYLCATSRDGFSSYEQYFGPGTRLTVT.

This chain uses TRBV7-9 with TRBJ1-2; the match to TRBD1 covers 7 bases. The V segment lost 1 base and the J segment 8 bases; nucleotides outside the gene matches: 13. Germline loops: CDR1 SEHNR, CDR2 FQNEAQ (reference sequence). The CDR3 is 16 residues long. CDR3 in DNA: TGTGCCAGCAGCTTAGAGGGAGGGGGCCTTCTCGGCGGCTACACCTTC. It specifies CASSLEGGGLLGGYTF.

The chain is built from TRBV20-1 and TRBJ2-7; D not resolved. CDR1 is DFQATT and CDR2 is SNEGSKA in the germline V gene (reference sequence). The V end lost 6 bases, the J end lost 3 bases, and 15 bases lay between the germline ends. This CDR3 spans 13 amino acids. CDR3 sequence reads: CSARTPKDYEQYF. CDR3 DNA: TGCAGTGCCCGGACCCCCAAGGACTACGAGCAGTACTTC.

This clonotype has ten or more counts. This chain uses TRBV11-2 with TRBJ2-7; D is possibly TRBD2 (5 bases). Germline values: CDR1 SGHAT, CDR2 FQNNGV. V was clipped by 1 base and J by 4 bases, with 14 bases between them. The CDR3 loop spans 15 amino acids. CDR3 residues: CASSLGGLGGYEQYF. The CDR3 region has the DNA TGTGCCAGCAGCTTAGGAGGCCTTGGAGGATACGAGCAGTACTTC.